The T cell receptor (beta chain) described here comes from a study of monozygotic twins with inflammatory bowel disease. One entry per CDR3 protein, without DNA, is what TCRdb gives after re-calling the 5' RACE reads. In total, the table holds around 400,000 distinct CDR3 sequences. This receptor was identified in a human donor with ulcerative colitis or Crohn's disease, or a healthy co-twin of an affected twin (not recorded which). Sequencing input: blood.

The CDR3 protein is CAVRARVENIQYF. This chain joins TRBV19 and TRBJ2-4; TCRdb's assignment of TRBD1 cannot be checked, as there is no DNA. The CDR3 has 13 residues. Germline V gene sequence: CDR1 LNHDA, CDR2 SQIVND (reference sequence).